This T cell receptor beta chain originates from a study of shared clonotypes between healthy human individuals. Study background: Two female and a few male donors aged 18 to 49 were enrolled. Study results and caveats: The authors sampled blood alone, and tissue repertoires likely differ.

TCRdb's table, derived via immunoSEQ multiplex PCR, lists solely in-frame clones and lacks some. The sample consists of approximately 320,000 clones, over 65% of them appearing once. With regard to this clone: Its antigen is unknown.

Trimming took off 3 bases at V and 4 bases at J, with 9 bases between the two ends. The CDR3 loop spans 14 amino acids. The germline V gene encodes CDR1 SEHNR and CDR2 FQNEAQ (reference sequence). Sequences were obtained from memory CD4+ T cells sorted from blood. Subset: CD45RA-negative fraction. This receptor was obtained from a man aged 25-45 years in good health. The V call is TRBV7-9, the J call TRBJ1-4; D remains unclear. CDR3 loop: CASSLEGVNEKLFF. The DNA of the CDR3 is TGTGCCAGCAGCTTGGAGGGCGTTAATGAAAAACTGTTTTTT.